This T cell receptor beta chain is from a study of cytomegalovirus exposure and HLA in healthy donors. Turning to the study itself: Previous work identified roughly 110 million unique TCR beta sequences from about 179 million T cells. An early data release held approximately 80 million unique TCRs from HLA-typed donors. Study-level findings and limits: Among the CMV-associated chains, three were confirmed in vitro as specific for CMV antigens. Indistinguishability led to the exclusion of some V segments, TRBV6-2 and TRBV6-3 included.

In its sample, this clone was seen a few times. Its antigen is unknown. Germline assignment: CDR1 LNHDA and CDR2 SQIVND (reference sequence). The CDR3 consists of 16 residues. The V and J ends lost 5 bases and 1 base, in that order; junction bases with no gene match: 10. PCR used 60 Vbeta primers and 13 Jbeta primers. The protocol was immunoSEQ multiplex PCR, while the TCRdb copy is restricted to in-frame clones and leaves out a portion. The repertoire holds about 160,000 clones, with around 77% as singletons. The chain joins TRBV19 to TRBJ2-7, with 8 nucleotides matching TRBD1. The receptor was isolated from a man aged 25-40 years in good health and CMV-seropositive. The specimen was PBMCs. This CDR3 is CASSLGQGLRSYEQYF. The CDR3 bases are TGTGCCAGTAGTCTAGGACAGGGTTTAAGGTCCTACGAGCAGTACTTC.